The 10 T cell receptor beta chains below were found in one sample sequenced in a study of cytomegalovirus exposure and HLA in healthy donors. The PCR had 60 Vbeta and 13 Jbeta primers. Sequenced by immunoSEQ multiplex PCR; TCRdb stores in-frame clones only, minus some. Recorded here are about 200,000 clones; the top ten clones represent 1.1%. The source material was PBMCs. These receptors originate from a girl aged 2 to 9 in good health and CMV-seropositive.

J is TRBJ2-7 and V is TRBV5-6; the D gene is possibly TRBD2 (6 bases). This CDR3 region has 13 residues. V dropped 2 bases and J dropped 7 bases, with 13 bases sitting between them. Germline V gene lookup returns CDR1 SGHDT and CDR2 YYEEEE. The CDR3 sequence is CASSFRGAGEQYF. CDR3 DNA: TGTGCCAGCAGCTTTCGCGGGGCCGGGGAGCAGTACTTC.

The rearrangement uses TRBV6-4 and TRBJ2-2; 7 bases fit TRBD1. J gave up 3 bases and V 7 bases, and 8 bases lay outside the gene matches. Germline V gene data show CDR1 as MRHNA and CDR2 as SNTAGT. The CDR3 runs to 15 residues. In DNA form, the CDR3 reads TGTGCCAGCAAAAAAGGGGGCGCAGACACCGGGGAGCTGTTTTTT. It is translated as CASKKGGADTGELFF.

The chain recombines TRBV20-1 with TRBJ2-1, with D possibly matching TRBD2 (5 bases). Trimming removed 6 bases at V and 7 bases at J, with 10 bases between. Germline CDR1 is DFQATT and CDR2 is SNEGSKA (reference sequence). This CDR3 spans 11 amino acids. The CDR3 bases are TGCAGTGCCATCAGAGGGAATGAGCAGTTCTTC. This codes for CSAIRGNEQFF.

The V and J genes are TRBV29-1 and TRBJ2-5; 14 nucleotides agree with TRBD2. Near its end, the DNA agrees better with TRBJ2-7, so the J call may be wrong. Germline-derived CDR1 and CDR2 are SQVTM and ANQGSEA. The CDR3 loop spans 17 amino acids. For the CDR3, the DNA is TGCAGCGTTCTGGAGGGAGGGACTAGCGGGAGAGTAGACGAGCAGTACTTC. This sequence encodes CSVLEGGTSGRVDEQYF.

The chain is built from TRBV5-4 and TRBJ2-3; TRBD2 is a possible D gene (5 bases). V was clipped by 2 bases and J by 3 bases, with 16 bases between them. The CDR3 loop spans 16 amino acids. Per the germline V gene, CDR1 is SGHNT and CDR2 is YYREEE (reference sequence). The CDR3 reads CASSFMSGERTDTQYF. CDR3 sequence (DNA): TGTGCCAGCAGCTTTATGTCCGGGGAGAGGACAGATACGCAGTATTTT.

The chain has TRBV2 and TRBJ2-1, with D possibly being TRBD2 (6 bases). CDR1 is SNHLY, CDR2 FYNNEI, per germline. V was shortened by 4 bases and J by 6 bases, with 13 bases between the two germline ends. This CDR3 is built from 14 residues. CDR3 DNA: TGTGCCAGCAGTGTCGGGAGTGGATCCAATGAGCAGTTCTTC. Translation: CASSVGSGSNEQFF.

The chain employs TRBV27 and TRBJ2-7; 7 bases are a match to TRBD1. The CDR3 has 15 residues. Per germline, CDR1 MNHEY and CDR2 SMNVEV (reference sequence). V lost 5 bases to trimming and J lost 2 bases; unmatched junction nucleotides: 9. The DNA of the CDR3 is TGTGCCAGCAGTAACGACAGGGCACCTACCTACGAGCAGTACTTC. This gives the protein CASSNDRAPTYEQYF.

CDR3 amino acids: CASSLGEDYNEQFF. CDR3 coding DNA: TGTGCCAGCAGCCTAGGGGAGGACTACAATGAGCAGTTCTTC. The chain combines TRBV27 with TRBJ2-1; D is possibly TRBD2 (6 bases). Trimming took 6 bases from V and 3 from J, leaving 12 bases between them. Per the germline V gene, CDR1 is MNHEY and CDR2 is SMNVEV (reference sequence). The CDR3 extends over 14 amino acids.

The CDR3 coding sequence is TGCGCCAGCAGCCTCACCCAACCCGGGACTAGCGGGAGAAAGGATACGCAGTATTTT. It specifies CASSLTQPGTSGRKDTQYF. The rearrangement uses TRBV4-1 and TRBJ2-3; 14 positions match TRBD2. The germline CDR1 and CDR2 sequences are MGHRA and YSYEKL. The J segment lost 6 bases and the V segment lost 4 bases, leaving 15 bases of the junction unmatched. The length of the CDR3 is 19 residues.

The chain combines TRBV9 with TRBJ2-1; the D is unclear. Per germline, CDR1 SGDLS and CDR2 YYNGEE. This CDR3 contains 16 residues. Deletions cut 0 bases from V and 9 bases from J, with 19 bases between. CDR3 nucleotides: TGTGCCAGCAGCGTAGGTTCCTGGCGGTTACGCAGTGAGCAGTTCTTC. This sequence encodes CASSVGSWRLRSEQFF.